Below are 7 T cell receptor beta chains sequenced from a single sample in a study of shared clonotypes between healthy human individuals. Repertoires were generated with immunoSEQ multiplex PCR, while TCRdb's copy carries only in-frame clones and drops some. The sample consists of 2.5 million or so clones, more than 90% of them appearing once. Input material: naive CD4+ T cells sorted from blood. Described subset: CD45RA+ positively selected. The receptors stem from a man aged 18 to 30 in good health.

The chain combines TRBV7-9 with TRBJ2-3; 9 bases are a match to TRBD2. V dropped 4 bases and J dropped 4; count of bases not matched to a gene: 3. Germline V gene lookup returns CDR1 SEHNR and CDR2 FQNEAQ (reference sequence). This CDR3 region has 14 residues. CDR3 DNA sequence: TGTGCCAGCAGCTCTAGCGGGAAGGCAGATACGCAGTATTTT. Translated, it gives CASSSSGKADTQYF.

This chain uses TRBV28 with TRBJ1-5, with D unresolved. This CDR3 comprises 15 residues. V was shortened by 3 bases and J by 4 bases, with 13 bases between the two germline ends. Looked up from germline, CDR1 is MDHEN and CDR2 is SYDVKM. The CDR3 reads CASSFGSFMNQPQHF. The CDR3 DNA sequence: TGTGCCAGCAGTTTTGGATCCTTTATGAATCAGCCCCAGCATTTT.

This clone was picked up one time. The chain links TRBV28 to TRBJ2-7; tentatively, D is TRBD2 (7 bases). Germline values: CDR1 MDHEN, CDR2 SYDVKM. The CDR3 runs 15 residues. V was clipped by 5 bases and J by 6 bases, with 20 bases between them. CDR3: CASSPMGGAHAEQYF. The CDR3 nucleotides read TGTGCCAGCAGTCCCATGGGGGGGGCGCATGCCGAGCAGTACTTC.

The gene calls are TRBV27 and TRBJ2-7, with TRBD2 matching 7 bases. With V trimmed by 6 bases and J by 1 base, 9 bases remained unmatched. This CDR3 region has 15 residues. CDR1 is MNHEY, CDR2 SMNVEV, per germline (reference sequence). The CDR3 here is CASRPLGGGSYEQYF. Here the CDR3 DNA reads TGTGCCAGCAGACCCCTTGGCGGGGGTTCCTACGAGCAGTACTTC.

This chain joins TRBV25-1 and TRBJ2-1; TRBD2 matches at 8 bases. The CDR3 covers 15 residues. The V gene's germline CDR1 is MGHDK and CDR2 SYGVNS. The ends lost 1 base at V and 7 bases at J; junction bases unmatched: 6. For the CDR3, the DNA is TGTGCCAGCAGTGAATCCGGGACTAGTAAAAATGAGCAGTTCTTC. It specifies CASSESGTSKNEQFF.

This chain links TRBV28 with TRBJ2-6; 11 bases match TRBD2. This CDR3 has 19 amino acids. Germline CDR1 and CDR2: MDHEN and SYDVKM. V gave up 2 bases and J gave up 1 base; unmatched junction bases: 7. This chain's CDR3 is CASSLVTSGGYSGANVLTF. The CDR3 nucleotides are TGTGCCAGCAGTTTAGTTACTAGCGGGGGATATTCTGGGGCCAACGTCCTGACTTTC.

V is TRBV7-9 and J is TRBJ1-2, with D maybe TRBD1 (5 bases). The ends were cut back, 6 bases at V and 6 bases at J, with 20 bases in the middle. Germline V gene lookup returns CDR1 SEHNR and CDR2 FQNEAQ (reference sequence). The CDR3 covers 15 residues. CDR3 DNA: TGTGCCAGCAGATCTAGTGGCGGGACTGACGATGGCTACACCTTC. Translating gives CASRSSGGTDDGYTF.